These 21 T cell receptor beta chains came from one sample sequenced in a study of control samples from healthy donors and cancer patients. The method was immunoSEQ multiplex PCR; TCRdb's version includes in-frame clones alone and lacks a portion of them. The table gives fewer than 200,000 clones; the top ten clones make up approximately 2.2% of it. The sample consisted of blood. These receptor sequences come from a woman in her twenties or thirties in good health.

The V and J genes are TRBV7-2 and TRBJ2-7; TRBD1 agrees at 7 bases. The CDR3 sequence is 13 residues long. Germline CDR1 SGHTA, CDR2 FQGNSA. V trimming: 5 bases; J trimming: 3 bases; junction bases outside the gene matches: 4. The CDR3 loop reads CASSVRTGYEQYF. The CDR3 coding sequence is TGTGCCAGCAGCGTGCGGACAGGCTACGAGCAGTACTTC. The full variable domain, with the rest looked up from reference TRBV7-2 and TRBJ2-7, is GAGVSQSPSNKVTEKGKDVELRCDPISGHTALYWYRQSLGQGLEFLIYFQGNSAPDKSGLPSDRFSAERTGGSVSTLTIQRTQQEDSAVYLCASSVRTGYEQYFGPGTRLTVT.

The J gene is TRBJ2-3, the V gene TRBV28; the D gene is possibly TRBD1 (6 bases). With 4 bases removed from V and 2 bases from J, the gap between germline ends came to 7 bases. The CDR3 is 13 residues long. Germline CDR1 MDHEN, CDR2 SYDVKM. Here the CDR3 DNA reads TGTGCCAGCAGTTGGGGGCACACAGATACGCAGTATTTT. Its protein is CASSWGHTDTQYF.

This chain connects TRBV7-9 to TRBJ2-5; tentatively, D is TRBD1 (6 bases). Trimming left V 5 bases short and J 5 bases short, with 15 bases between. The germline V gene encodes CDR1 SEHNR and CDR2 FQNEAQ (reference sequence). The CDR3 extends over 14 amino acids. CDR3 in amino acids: CASSRGQTPETQYF. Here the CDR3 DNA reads TGTGCCAGCAGCCGTGGACAGACCCCGGAGACCCAGTACTTC.

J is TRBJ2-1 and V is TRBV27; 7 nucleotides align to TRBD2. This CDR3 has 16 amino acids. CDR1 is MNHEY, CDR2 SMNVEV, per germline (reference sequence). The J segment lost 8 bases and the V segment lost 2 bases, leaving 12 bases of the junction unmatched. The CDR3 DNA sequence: TGTGCCAGCAGTTTAATTAGGGCACGCGGGGGAGATGAGCAGTTCTTC. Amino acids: CASSLIRARGGDEQFF.

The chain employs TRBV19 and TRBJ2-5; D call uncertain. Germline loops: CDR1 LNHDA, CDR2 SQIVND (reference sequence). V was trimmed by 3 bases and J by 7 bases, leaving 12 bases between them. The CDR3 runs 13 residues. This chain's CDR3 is CASSIDTGATQYF. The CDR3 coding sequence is TGTGCCAGTAGTATCGACACCGGAGCGACCCAGTACTTC.

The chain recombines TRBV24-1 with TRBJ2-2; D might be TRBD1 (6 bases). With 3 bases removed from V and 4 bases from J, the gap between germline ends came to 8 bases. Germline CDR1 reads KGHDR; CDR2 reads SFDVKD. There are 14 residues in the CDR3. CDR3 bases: TGTGCCACCAGTGATCAGGGGACCACCGGGGAGCTGTTTTTT. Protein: CATSDQGTTGELFF.

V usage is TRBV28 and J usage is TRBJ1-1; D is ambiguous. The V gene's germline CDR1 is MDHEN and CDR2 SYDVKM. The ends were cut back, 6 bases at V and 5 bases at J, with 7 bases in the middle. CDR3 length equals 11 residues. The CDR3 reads CASSSQTEAFF. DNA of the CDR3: TGTGCCAGCAGCTCCCAGACTGAAGCTTTCTTT. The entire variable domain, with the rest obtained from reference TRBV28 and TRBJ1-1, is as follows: DVKVTQSSRYLVKRTGEKVFLECVQDMDHENMFWYRQDPGLGLRLIYFSYDVKMKEKGDIPEGYSVSREKKERFSLILESASTNQTSMYLCASSSQTEAFFGQGTRLTVV.

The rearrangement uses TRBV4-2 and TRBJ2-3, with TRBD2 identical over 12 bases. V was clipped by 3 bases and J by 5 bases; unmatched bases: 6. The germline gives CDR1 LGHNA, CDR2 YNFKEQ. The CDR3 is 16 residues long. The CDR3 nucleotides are TGTGCCAGCAGCCAGTTCCTAGCGGGGGGGTTAGATACGCAGTATTTT. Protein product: CASSQFLAGGLDTQYF.

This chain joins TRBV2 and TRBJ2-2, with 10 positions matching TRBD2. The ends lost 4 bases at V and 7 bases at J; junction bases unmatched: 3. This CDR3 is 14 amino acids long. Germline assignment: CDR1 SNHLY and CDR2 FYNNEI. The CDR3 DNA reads TGTGCCAGCAGTGGACTAGCGGGTAACGGGGAGCTGTTTTTT. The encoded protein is CASSGLAGNGELFF.

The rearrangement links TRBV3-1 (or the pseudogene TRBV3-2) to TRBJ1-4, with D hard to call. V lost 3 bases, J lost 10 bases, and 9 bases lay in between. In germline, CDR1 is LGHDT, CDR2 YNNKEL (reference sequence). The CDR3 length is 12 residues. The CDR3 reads CASSHLSGKLFF. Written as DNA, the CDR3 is TGTGCCAGCAGCCACTTATCGGGAAAACTGTTTTTT.

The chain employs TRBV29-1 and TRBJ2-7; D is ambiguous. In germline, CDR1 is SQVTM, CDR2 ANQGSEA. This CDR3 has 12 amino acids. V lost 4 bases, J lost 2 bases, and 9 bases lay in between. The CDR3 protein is CSVVHAAYEQYF. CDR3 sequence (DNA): TGCAGCGTTGTTCACGCCGCCTACGAGCAGTACTTC.

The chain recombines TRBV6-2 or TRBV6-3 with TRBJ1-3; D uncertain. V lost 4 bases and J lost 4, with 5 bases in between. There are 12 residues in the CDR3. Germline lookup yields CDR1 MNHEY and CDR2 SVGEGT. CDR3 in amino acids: CASSFSGNTIYF. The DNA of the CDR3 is TGTGCCAGCAGTTTTTCCGGAAACACCATATATTTT.

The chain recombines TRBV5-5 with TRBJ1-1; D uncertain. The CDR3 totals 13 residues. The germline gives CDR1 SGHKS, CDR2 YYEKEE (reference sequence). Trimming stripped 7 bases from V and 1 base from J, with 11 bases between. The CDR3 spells CASQEVGNTEAFF. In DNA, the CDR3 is TGTGCCAGCCAAGAAGTAGGGAACACTGAAGCTTTCTTT.

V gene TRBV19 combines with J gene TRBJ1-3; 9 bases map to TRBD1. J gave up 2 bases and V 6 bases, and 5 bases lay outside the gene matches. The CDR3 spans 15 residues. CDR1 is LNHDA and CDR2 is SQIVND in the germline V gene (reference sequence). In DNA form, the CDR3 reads TGTGCCAGTAGCCTACGGGACAGGGCTGGAAACACCATATATTTT. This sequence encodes CASSLRDRAGNTIYF.

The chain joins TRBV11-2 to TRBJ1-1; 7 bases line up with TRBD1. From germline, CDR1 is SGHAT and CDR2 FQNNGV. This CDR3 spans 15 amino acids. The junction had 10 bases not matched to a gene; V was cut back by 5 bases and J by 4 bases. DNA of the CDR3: TGTGCCAGCAGCCCGTACAGGGGAGGGGGCACTGAAGCTTTCTTT. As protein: CASSPYRGGGTEAFF.

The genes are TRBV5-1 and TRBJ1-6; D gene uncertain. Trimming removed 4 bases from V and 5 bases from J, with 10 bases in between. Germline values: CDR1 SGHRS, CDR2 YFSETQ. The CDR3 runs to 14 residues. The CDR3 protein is CASSEAVDNSPLHF. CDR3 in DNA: TGCGCCAGCAGCGAGGCGGTAGATAATTCACCCCTCCACTTT.

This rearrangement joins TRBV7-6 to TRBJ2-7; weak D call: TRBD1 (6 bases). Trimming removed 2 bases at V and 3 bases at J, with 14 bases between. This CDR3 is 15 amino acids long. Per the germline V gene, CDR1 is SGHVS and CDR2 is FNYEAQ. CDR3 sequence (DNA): TGTGCCAGCAGCTTACACCACTTGGACAGCTACGAGCAGTACTTC. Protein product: CASSLHHLDSYEQYF.

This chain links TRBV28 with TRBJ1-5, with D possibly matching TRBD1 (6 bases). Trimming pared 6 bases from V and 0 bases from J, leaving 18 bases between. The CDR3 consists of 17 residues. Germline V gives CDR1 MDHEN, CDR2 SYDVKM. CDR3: CASSGGAVTYSNQPQHF. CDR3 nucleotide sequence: TGTGCCAGCAGCGGGGGCGCGGTCACCTATAGCAATCAGCCCCAGCATTTT.

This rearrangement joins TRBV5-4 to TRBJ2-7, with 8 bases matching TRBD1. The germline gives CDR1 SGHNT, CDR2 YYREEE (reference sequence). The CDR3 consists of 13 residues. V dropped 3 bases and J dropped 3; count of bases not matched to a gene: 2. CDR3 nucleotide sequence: TGTGCCAGCAGCTACAGGGGGGTCTACGAGCAGTACTTC. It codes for CASSYRGVYEQYF.

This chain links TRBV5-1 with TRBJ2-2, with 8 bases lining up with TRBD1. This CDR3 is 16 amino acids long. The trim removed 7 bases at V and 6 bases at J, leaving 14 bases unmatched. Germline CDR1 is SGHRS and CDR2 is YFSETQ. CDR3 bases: TGCGCCAGCTACCCCCTACTGACAGGGGCCGCCGGGGAGCTGTTTTTT. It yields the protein CASYPLLTGAAGELFF.

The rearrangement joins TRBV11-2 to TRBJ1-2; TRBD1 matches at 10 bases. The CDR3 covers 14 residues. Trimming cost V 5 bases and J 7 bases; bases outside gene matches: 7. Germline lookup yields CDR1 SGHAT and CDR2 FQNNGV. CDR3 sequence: CASSTGTGVFGYTF. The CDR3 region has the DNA TGTGCCAGCAGCACAGGGACAGGGGTTTTTGGCTACACCTTC.